In its sample, the clone carrying this TCR beta chain is medium-sized. Its antigen is unknown. The data belong to a study of metastatic and nonmetastatic thyroid tumors. At the level of the study: Repertoires of blood and of tissue (tumor or nodule) from malignant and benign thyroid patients were compared. General observations from the study: Compared with benign nodules, malignant thyroid tumors were reported to have significantly higher TCR beta diversity in both blood and tumor.

CDR1 and CDR2 (germline): MNHNS, SASEGT. The CDR3 extends over 12 amino acids. V lost 5 bases and J lost 4, with 9 bases in between. Original methodology: The study built a papillary thyroid cancer distant-metastasis classifier from CDR3 differences across clinicopathological groups. TCRdb re-called clones via MiXCR from the PCR reads. TCRdb's processing, not the authors', yielded these V and J calls. The table has almost 25,000 clones, around an eighth seen once. Patients were all untreated before their thyroid surgery. This TCR was sampled from a female donor with papillary thyroid cancer or a benign thyroid nodule (not recorded which). Some clones in this sample may be carry-over from other donors' samples. The V call is TRBV6-1, the J call TRBJ2-7; TRBD2 is a possible D gene (6 bases). Sequences were obtained from blood. The CDR3 DNA reads as TGTGCCAGCAGTACGGGAGTGTACGAGCAGTACTTC. This codes for CASSTGVYEQYF.